One sample yielded the 20 T cell receptor beta chains listed below, sequenced in a study of regulatory T cells in long-lasting Graves disease. Time point: newly diagnosed GD, antithyroid drugs for less than 3 months. Following extraction of RNA from PBMCs, that RNA was used to make the TCR library. For TCR beta, libraries came from iRepertoire HTBI primers and Arm-PCR of CDR3 regions. TCRdb reprocessed the multiplex PCR reads with MiXCR, giving one entry per CDR3 protein. In the table there are 530,000 or so distinct CDR3 sequences, 15% to 20% of which are singletons. These records were also assigned to another study, of T cells in Graves' hyperthyroidism and ophthalmopathy.

The material was peripheral blood mononuclear cells (PBMCs), obtained at new diagnosis, from a patient treated with antithyroid drugs. These receptor sequences come from a man between 18 and 35 years old with Graves disease.

At least ten counts were recorded for this clonotype. The chain is built from TRBV6-1 and TRBJ1-2, with D perhaps TRBD1 (5 bases). The V gene lost 3 bases and the J gene lost 8 bases, with 16 bases spanning the gap. CDR1 is MNHNS and CDR2 is SASEGT in the germline V gene. The CDR3 is 14 amino acids. The chain's CDR3 is CASSEGGTAEGYTF. CDR3 DNA sequence: TGTGCCAGCAGTGAGGGGGGGACGGCAGAAGGCTACACCTTC.

With respect to this clonotype: Given a much more abundant clone one base away, this may be a read error. The J gene is TRBJ1-3, the V gene TRBV28; no clear D. The CDR3 is 13 residues long. Germline assignment: CDR1 MDHEN and CDR2 SYDVKM. The CDR3, as DNA: TGTGCCAGCAGCCGGCTCTCTGGAAACACCATGTATTTT. Protein: CASSRLSGNTMYF.

The chain links TRBV6-1 to TRBJ2-7; 11 bases match TRBD2. Germline-derived CDR1 and CDR2 are MNHNS and SASEGT. The junction had 6 bases not matched to a gene; V was cut back by 1 base and J by 4 bases. CDR3 length equals 16 residues. The CDR3 nucleotides are TGTGCCAGCAGTGAAGAAGGGACTAGCGGATATTACGAGCAGTACTTC. It is translated as CASSEEGTSGYYEQYF.

This clonotype occurred a few times. DNA of the CDR3: TGTGCCAGCTCACCACCAGCGGACGCCCCCTACGAGCAGTACTTC. This encodes CASSPPADAPYEQYF. The J gene is TRBJ2-7, the V gene TRBV18; D might be TRBD2 (5 bases). The CDR3 is 15 residues long. V lost 0 bases, J lost 2 bases, and 11 bases lay in between. The V gene's germline CDR1 is KGHSH and CDR2 LQKENI.

Of note for this clonotype: The junction and the germline gene differ at one end; a read error may be behind it. The CDR3 spells CASSPSRLGGRETQCF. DNA of the CDR3: TGCGCCAGCAGCCCAAGCCGACTAGGAGGTCGGGAGACCCAGTGCTTC. The J gene is TRBJ2-5, the V gene TRBV5-1; weak D call: TRBD2 (6 bases). Looked up from germline, CDR1 is SGHRS and CDR2 is YFSETQ. The length of the CDR3 is 16 residues.

This clonotype was seen a few times. The rearrangement uses TRBV24-1 and TRBJ1-1; 7 nucleotides align to TRBD1. CDR3 length: 15 amino acids. Germline V gene sequence: CDR1 KGHDR, CDR2 SFDVKD. V lost 10 bases, J lost 3 bases, and 13 bases stayed unmatched. CDR3 in DNA: TGTGCCACTAAGGACAGGCTAAATTTTGACACTGAAGCTTTCTTT. Encoded protein: CATKDRLNFDTEAFF.

This clonotype was observed a handful of times. The gene calls are TRBV9 and TRBJ2-5; tentative D call: TRBD2 (6 bases). V gave up 5 bases and J gave up 7 bases, with 21 bases separating them. Germline CDR1 reads SGDLS; CDR2 reads YYNGEE. The CDR3 length is 15 residues. The CDR3 DNA sequence: TGTGCCAGCAGTCCCCTAACGGGGGAACGTATGACCCAGTACTTC. Translation gives CASSPLTGERMTQYF.

This clonotype was recorded at least ten times. The CDR3 DNA reads as TGCAGTGCTAGAGTTAAGCGCGGCAAAAACATTCAGTACTTC. It translates to CSARVKRGKNIQYF. This chain uses TRBV20-1 with TRBJ2-4, with D unclear. CDR3 length equals 14 residues. V was pared by 1 base and J by 3 bases, with 10 bases between. Germline V CDR1 and CDR2: DFQATT, SNEGSKA (reference sequence).

This clonotype was counted many times. The chain uses TRBV5-1 and TRBJ2-7; tentative D call: TRBD2 (6 bases). This CDR3 is 12 amino acids long. The germline CDR1 and CDR2 sequences are SGHRS and YFSETQ. The V end lost 4 bases, the J end lost 6 bases, and 11 bases lay between the germline ends. This CDR3 is CASSGGSAEQYF. For the CDR3, the DNA is TGCGCCAGCAGCGGGGGGAGTGCCGAGCAGTACTTC.

This clonotype has ten or more counts. The CDR3 loop is CASSPDRDWDQPQHF. In DNA, the CDR3 is TGTGCCAGCAGTCCTGACAGGGACTGGGATCAGCCCCAGCATTTT. The chain has TRBV28 and TRBJ1-5; the match to TRBD1 covers 7 bases. V was pared by 5 bases and J by 5 bases, with 9 bases of the junction left unmatched. This CDR3 is built from 15 residues. In germline, CDR1 is MDHEN, CDR2 SYDVKM.

This chain joins TRBV12-3 or TRBV12-4 and TRBJ1-1; no clear D. This CDR3 region has 15 residues. V lost 6 bases and J 8 bases, leaving 22 bases between the germline ends. The CDR3: CASRPRDEAAGEAFF. CDR3 nucleotides: TGTGCCAGCAGACCAAGAGACGAGGCAGCGGGAGAAGCTTTCTTT.

The rearrangement links TRBV7-3 to TRBJ2-2; 13 positions match TRBD2. The germline V gene has CDR1 SGHTA and CDR2 FQGTGA. V lost 2 bases and J lost 6; bases outside the gene matches: 12. This CDR3 contains 19 residues. The CDR3 bases are TGTGCCAGCAGCTTACCTACCTCGGGACTAGCGGGAAAGGCCGGGGAGCTGTTTTTT. This gives the protein CASSLPTSGLAGKAGELFF.

This clonotype has just a few counts. This chain joins TRBV6-1 and TRBJ1-1; 11 bases agree with TRBD1. The V gene end was trimmed by 6 bases and the J gene end by 0 bases; junction bases not matched to a gene: 9. Germline V gene sequence: CDR1 MNHNS, CDR2 SASEGT. This CDR3 is built from 17 residues. CDR3 sequence reads: CASSRTGGGQVNTEAFF. Written as DNA, the CDR3 is TGTGCCAGCAGCAGGACAGGGGGCGGACAGGTGAACACTGAAGCTTTCTTT.

This clonotype came up a few times. This rearrangement joins TRBV6-1 to TRBJ1-1; D uncertain. Trimming left V 5 bases short and J 5 bases short, with 12 bases between. Germline-derived CDR1 and CDR2 are MNHNS and SASEGT. The CDR3 spans 13 residues. The CDR3 DNA reads TGTGCCAGCAGTAGGGAGAGGCGGACTGAAGCTTTCTTT. Translating it yields CASSRERRTEAFF.

This clonotype was seen repeatedly, ten times or more. The chain uses TRBV29-1 and TRBJ2-3; perhaps TRBD2 as D (7 bases). With 0 bases removed from V and 7 bases from J, the gap between germline ends came to 14 bases. The CDR3 totals 14 residues. CDR1 is SQVTM and CDR2 is ANQGSEA in the germline V gene. The CDR3 protein is CSVEDSGGRNTQYF. The CDR3 region has the DNA TGCAGCGTTGAAGATTCGGGGGGCCGTAATACGCAGTATTTT.

In its sample, this clonotype was seen many times. V is TRBV6-2 or TRBV6-3 and J is TRBJ2-4; D gene unclear. The CDR3 is made up of 13 amino acids. The V and J ends lost 5 bases and 6 bases respectively, with 11 bases between them. Germline lookup yields CDR1 MNHEY and CDR2 SVGEGT. In nucleotides, the CDR3 is TGTGCCAGCAGTGAAGAAGGGCGAAACATTCAGTACTTC. Encoded protein: CASSEEGRNIQYF.

The rearrangement links TRBV6-5 to TRBJ2-5, with TRBD2 identical over 11 bases. The length of the CDR3 is 15 residues. The V segment lost 4 bases and the J segment 3 bases; nucleotides outside the gene matches: 4. The germline V gene encodes CDR1 MNHEY and CDR2 SVGAGI. CDR3 sequence reads: CASSSTSGIKETQYF. In DNA form, the CDR3 reads TGTGCCAGCAGTTCGACTAGCGGGATTAAAGAGACCCAGTACTTC.

In its sample, this clonotype was seen many times. The chain combines TRBV5-1 with TRBJ2-1; no definite D call. Trimming took 4 bases from V and 8 from J, leaving 16 bases between them. The CDR3 consists of 14 residues. Germline-derived CDR1 and CDR2 are SGHRS and YFSETQ. CDR3 region: CASSPYAPSDEQFF. The CDR3 coding sequence is TGCGCCAGCAGCCCCTATGCCCCGAGCGATGAGCAGTTCTTC.

This clonotype was counted at least ten times. The chain has TRBV11-2 and TRBJ2-7; D might be TRBD2 (5 bases). The CDR3 sequence is 15 residues long. Trimming left V 2 bases short and J 5 bases short, with 16 bases between. Germline V CDR1 and CDR2: SGHAT, FQNNGV. CDR3 nucleotides: TGTGCCAGCAGCTTAATAACGGGGTTCGATCACGAGCAGTACTTC. This sequence encodes CASSLITGFDHEQYF.

DNA of the CDR3: TGCAGCGTTCGACTTCAGGGGGCAGGATATGAAAAACTGTTTTTT. Translation: CSVRLQGAGYEKLFF. V and J are TRBV29-1 and TRBJ1-4, with TRBD1 matching over 8 bases. Germline V CDR1 and CDR2: SQVTM, ANQGSEA. The CDR3 runs 15 residues. V lost 5 bases, J lost 6 bases, and 11 bases stayed unmatched.